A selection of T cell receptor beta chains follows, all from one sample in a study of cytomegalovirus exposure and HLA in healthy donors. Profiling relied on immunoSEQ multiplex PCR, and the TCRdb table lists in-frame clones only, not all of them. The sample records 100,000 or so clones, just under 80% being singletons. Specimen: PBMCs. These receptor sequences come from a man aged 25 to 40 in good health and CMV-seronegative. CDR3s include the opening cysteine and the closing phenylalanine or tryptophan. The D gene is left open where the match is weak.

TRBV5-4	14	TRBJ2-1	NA	CASSLSDRAYEQFF	TGTGCCAGCAGCTTGTCCGACAGAGCATATGAGCAGTTCTTC
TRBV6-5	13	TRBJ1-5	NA	CASSAQQNQPQHF	TGTGCCAGCAGTGCACAGCAAAATCAGCCCCAGCATTTT
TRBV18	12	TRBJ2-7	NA	CASSSTGREQYF	TGTGCCAGCTCATCGACAGGGAGGGAGCAGTACTTC
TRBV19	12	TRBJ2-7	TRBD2	CASTGGTYEQYF	TGTGCCAGTACGGGAGGAACCTACGAGCAGTACTTC
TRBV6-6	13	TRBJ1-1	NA	CASIREMNTEAFF	TGTGCCAGCATTCGGGAAATGAACACTGAAGCTTTCTTT
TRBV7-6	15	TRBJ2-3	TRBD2	CASSLARGGTDTQYF	TGTGCCAGCAGCTTAGCCCGGGGGGGCACAGATACGCAGTATTTT
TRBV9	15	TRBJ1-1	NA	CASSLDGGMRTEAFF	TGTGCCAGCAGCCTCGACGGGGGTATGAGGACTGAAGCTTTCTTT
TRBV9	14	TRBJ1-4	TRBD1	CASSVDRGYEKLFF	TGTGCCAGCAGCGTAGACAGGGGTTACGAAAAACTGTTTTTT
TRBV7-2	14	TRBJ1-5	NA	CASSLQGLYQPQHF	TGTGCCAGCAGCTTACAGGGGCTCTATCAGCCCCAGCATTTT
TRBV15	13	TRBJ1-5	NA	CATRGGTGQPQHF	TGTGCCACCAGGGGCGGGACCGGGCAGCCCCAGCATTTT
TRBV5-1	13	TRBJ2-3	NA	CASSFGSTDTQYF	TGCGCCAGCAGCTTCGGGAGCACAGATACGCAGTATTTT